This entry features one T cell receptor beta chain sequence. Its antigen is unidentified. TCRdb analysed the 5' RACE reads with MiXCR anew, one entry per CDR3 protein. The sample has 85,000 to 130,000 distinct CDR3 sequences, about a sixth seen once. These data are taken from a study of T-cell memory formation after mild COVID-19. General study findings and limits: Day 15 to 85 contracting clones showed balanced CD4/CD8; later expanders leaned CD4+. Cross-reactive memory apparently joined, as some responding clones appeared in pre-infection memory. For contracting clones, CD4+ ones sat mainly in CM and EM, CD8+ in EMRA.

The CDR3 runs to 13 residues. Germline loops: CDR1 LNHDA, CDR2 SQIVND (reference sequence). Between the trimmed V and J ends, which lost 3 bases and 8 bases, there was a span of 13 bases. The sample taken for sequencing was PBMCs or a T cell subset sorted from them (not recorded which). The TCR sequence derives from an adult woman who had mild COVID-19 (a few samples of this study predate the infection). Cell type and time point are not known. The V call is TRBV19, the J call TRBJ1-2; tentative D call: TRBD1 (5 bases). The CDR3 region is CASSIQGTGGYTF. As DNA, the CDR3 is TGTGCCAGTAGTATCCAGGGAACAGGCGGCTACACCTTC.